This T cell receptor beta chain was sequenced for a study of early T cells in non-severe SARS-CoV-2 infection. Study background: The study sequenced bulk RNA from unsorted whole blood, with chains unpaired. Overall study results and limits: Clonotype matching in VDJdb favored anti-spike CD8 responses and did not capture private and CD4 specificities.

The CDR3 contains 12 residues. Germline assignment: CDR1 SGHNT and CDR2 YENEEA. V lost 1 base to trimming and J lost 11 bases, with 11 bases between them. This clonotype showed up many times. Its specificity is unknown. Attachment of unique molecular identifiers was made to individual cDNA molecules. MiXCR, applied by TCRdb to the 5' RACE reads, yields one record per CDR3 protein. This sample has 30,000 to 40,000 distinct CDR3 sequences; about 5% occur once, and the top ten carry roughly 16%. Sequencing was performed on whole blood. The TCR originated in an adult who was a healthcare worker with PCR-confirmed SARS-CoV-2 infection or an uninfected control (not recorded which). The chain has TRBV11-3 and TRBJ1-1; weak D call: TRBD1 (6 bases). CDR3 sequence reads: CASSLGTGAAFF. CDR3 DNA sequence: TGTGCCAGCAGCTTAGGTACGGGGGCTGCTTTCTTT.